This TCR beta chain stems from a study of response to subunit inactivated influenza vaccine. This CDR3 contains 14 residues. V gave up 6 bases and J gave up 5 bases, with 11 bases separating them. Germline assignment: CDR1 MNHNS and CDR2 SASEGT. The sample holds a few counts of this clonotype. TCRdb independently ran MiXCR on the RT-PCR reads; one entry per CDR3 protein. The sample lists about 540,000 distinct CDR3 sequences, around 25% seen once, with roughly 2.8% in the top ten. These data also featured in a second study, about T cells expressing NK-cell markers. As that study records: For TCR beta, cDNA was produced by 5'RACE template switching with UMIs. Sorted CD3+CD56-NKG2C+, CD3+CD56+NKG2C- and CD3+CD56+NKG2C+ T cells were the source of the TCR beta repertoires. Seven HCMV-seropositive donors and one seronegative donor made up the eight sequenced donors. Top CD8+ clonotypes included the dominant CD3+CD56+NKG2C+ clonotypes in a handful of donors. These clonotypes additionally ranked first within the CD3+CD56-NKG2C+ fraction of a handful of donors.

The rearrangement uses TRBV6-1 and TRBJ1-6, with D tentatively TRBD1 (5 bases). This TCR was recovered from a man aged 50-59 years who received an inactivated influenza vaccine. Sequencing used CD4+ T cells sorted from PBMCs, obtained 11 to 12 days after vaccination. CDR3 amino acids: CASRPGRNNSPLHF. The DNA of the CDR3 is TGTGCCAGCAGACCGGGACGGAATAATTCACCCCTCCACTTT.